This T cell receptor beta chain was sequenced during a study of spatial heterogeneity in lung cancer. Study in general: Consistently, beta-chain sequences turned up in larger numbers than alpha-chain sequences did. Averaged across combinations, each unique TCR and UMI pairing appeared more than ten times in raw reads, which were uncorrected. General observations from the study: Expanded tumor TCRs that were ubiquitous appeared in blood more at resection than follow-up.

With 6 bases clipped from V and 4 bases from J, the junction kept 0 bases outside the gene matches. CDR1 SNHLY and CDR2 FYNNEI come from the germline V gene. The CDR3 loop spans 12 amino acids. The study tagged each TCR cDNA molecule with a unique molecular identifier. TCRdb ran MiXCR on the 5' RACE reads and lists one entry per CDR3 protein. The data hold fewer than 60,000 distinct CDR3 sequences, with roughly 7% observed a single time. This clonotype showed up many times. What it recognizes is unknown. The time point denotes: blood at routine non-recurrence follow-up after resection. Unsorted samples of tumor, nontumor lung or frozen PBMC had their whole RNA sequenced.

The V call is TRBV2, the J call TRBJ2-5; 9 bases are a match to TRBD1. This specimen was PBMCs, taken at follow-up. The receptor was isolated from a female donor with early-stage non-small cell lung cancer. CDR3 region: CASRDRGETQYF. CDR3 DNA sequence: TGTGCCAGCAGGGACAGGGGAGAGACCCAGTACTTC.